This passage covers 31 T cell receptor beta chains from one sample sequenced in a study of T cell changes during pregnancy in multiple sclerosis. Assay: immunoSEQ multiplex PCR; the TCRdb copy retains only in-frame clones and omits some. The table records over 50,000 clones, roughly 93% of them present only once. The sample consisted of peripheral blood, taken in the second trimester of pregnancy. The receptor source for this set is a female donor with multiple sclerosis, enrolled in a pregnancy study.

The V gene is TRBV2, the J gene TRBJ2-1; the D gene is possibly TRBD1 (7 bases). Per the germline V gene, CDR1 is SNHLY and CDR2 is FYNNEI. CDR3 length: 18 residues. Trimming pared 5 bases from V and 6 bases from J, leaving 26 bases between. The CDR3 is CASSSNPSLEGASNEQFF. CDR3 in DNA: TGTGCCAGCAGTTCCAATCCCTCCTTGGAGGGGGCTTCCAATGAGCAGTTCTTC.

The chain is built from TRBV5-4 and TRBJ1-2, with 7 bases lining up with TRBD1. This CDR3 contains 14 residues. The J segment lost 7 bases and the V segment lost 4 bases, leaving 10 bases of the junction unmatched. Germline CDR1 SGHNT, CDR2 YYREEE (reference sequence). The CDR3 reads CASSAVEGALGYTF. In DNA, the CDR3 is TGTGCCAGCAGCGCGGTCGAGGGGGCGCTTGGCTACACCTTC.

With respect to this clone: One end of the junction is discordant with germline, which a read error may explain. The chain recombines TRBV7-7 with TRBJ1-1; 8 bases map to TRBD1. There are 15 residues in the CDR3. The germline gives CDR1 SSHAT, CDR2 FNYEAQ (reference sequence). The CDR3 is CASSRLQGGNTEAFF. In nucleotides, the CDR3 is TGTGCTAGCAGCCGTTTACAGGGGGGGAACACTGAAGCTTTCTTT.

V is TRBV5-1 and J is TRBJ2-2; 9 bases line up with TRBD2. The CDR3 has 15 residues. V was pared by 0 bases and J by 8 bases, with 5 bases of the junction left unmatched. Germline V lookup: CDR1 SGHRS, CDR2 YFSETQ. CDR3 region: CASSLGLAGSGELFF. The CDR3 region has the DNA TGCGCCAGCAGCTTGGGGCTAGCGGGATCAGGGGAGCTGTTTTTT.

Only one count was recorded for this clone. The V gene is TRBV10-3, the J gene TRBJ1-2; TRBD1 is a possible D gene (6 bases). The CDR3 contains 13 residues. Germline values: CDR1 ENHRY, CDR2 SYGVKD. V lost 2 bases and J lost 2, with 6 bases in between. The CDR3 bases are TGTGCCATCAGTGAGCAGGGGAACTATGGCTACACCTTC. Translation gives CAISEQGNYGYTF.

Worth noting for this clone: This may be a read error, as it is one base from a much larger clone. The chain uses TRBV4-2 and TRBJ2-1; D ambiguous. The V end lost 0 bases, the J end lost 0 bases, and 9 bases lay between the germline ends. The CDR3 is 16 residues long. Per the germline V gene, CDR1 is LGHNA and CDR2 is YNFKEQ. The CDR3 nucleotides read TGTGCCAGCAGCCAAGATCAGGCGAGCTCCTACAATGAGCAGTTCTTC. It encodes CASSQDQASSYNEQFF.

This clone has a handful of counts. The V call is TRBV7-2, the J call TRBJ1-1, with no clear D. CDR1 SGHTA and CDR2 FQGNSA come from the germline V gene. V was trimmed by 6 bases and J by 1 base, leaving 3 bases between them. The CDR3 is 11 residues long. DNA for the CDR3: TGTGCCAGCAGACAGAACACTGAAGCTTTCTTT. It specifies CASRQNTEAFF.

The CDR3 is CASSIKGLAGGAETQYF. The CDR3 DNA sequence: TGTGCCAGTAGTATAAAGGGACTAGCGGGAGGGGCAGAGACCCAGTACTTC. V gene TRBV19 combines with J gene TRBJ2-5; 16 nucleotides align to TRBD2. The V segment lost 2 bases and the J segment 4 bases; nucleotides outside the gene matches: 4. CDR1 and CDR2 (germline): LNHDA, SQIVND (reference sequence). The CDR3 has 17 residues.

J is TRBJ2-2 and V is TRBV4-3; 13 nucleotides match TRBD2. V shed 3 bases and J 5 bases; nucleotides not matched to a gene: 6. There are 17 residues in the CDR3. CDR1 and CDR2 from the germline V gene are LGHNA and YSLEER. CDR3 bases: TGCGCCAGCAGCCAGGAACTAGCGGGAGGGAGGACCGGGGAGCTGTTTTTT. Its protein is CASSQELAGGRTGELFF.

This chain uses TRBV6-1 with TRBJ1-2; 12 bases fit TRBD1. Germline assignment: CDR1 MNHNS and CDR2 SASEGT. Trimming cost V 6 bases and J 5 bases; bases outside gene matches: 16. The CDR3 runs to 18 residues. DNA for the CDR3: TGTGCCAGCAGGGAATCATTAGGGACAGGGGGCAGCAGATATGGCTACACCTTC. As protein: CASRESLGTGGSRYGYTF.

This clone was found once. CDR3 nucleotides: TGTGCCATCAGTGAGTCGAGTCCGGGAGCCGCTCAAGAGACCCAGTACTTC. It is translated as CAISESSPGAAQETQYF. The gene calls are TRBV10-3 and TRBJ2-5; D is possibly TRBD2 (6 bases). Germline V gene sequence: CDR1 ENHRY, CDR2 SYGVKD. V lost 0 bases to trimming and J lost 2 bases, with 16 bases between them. This CDR3 has 17 amino acids.

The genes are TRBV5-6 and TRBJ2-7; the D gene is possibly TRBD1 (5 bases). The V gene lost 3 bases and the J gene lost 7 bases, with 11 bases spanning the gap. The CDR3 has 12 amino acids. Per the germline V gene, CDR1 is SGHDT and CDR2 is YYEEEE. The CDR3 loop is CASSWSGREQYF. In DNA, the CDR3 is TGTGCCAGCAGCTGGTCAGGGCGGGAGCAGTACTTC.

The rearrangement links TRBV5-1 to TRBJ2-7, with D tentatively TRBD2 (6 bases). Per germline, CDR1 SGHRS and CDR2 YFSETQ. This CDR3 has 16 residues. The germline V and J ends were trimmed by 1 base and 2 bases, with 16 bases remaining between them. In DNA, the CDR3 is TGCGCCAGCAGCTTGAAGGGAGGCTCGCTGGCCTACGAGCAGTACTTC. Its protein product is CASSLKGGSLAYEQYF.

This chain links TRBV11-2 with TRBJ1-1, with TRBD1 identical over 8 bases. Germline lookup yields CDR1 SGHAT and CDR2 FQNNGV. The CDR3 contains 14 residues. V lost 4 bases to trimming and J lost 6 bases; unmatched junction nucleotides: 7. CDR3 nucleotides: TGTGCCAGCAGCTACCAACCAGGGGGCTCTGAAGCTTTCTTT. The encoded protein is CASSYQPGGSEAFF.

In DNA form, the CDR3 reads TGTGCTAGTGGTTTGGGGGGGCGTACTGAAGCTTTCTTT. Translation: CASGLGGRTEAFF. The chain employs TRBV12-5 and TRBJ1-1, with D tentatively TRBD1 (6 bases). Germline V CDR1 and CDR2: LGHNT, FRNRAP. The V end was cut by 1 base, the J end by 5 bases, with 8 bases between. The CDR3 is 13 residues long.

The CDR3 DNA follows: TGTGCCAGCAGGTTATACAGGGAAATGGAGACTGAAGCTTTCTTT. Translating it yields CASRLYREMETEAFF. The chain carries TRBV6-1 and TRBJ1-1; D perhaps matches TRBD1 (6 bases). This CDR3 comprises 15 residues. Trimming took off 6 bases at V and 5 bases at J, with 19 bases between the two ends. Germline-derived CDR1 and CDR2 are MNHNS and SASEGT.

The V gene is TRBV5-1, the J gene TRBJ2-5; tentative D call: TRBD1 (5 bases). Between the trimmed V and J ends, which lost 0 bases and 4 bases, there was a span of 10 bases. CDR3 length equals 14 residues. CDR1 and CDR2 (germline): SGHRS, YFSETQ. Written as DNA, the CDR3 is TGCGCCAGCAGCTTGGATAAGGGGATAGAGACCCAGTACTTC. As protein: CASSLDKGIETQYF.

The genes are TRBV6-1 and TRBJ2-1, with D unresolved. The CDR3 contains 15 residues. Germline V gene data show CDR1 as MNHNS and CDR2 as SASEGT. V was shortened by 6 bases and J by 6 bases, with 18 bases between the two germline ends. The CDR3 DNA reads TGTGCCAGCAGATTGACATTTGAGACGTCCAATGAGCAGTTCTTC. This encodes CASRLTFETSNEQFF.

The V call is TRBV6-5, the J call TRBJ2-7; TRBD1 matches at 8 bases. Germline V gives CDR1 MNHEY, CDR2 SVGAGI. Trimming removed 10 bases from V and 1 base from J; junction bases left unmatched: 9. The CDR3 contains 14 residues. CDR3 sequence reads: CATRPGQVSYEQYF. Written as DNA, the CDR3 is TGTGCCACTCGACCGGGACAGGTATCCTACGAGCAGTACTTC.

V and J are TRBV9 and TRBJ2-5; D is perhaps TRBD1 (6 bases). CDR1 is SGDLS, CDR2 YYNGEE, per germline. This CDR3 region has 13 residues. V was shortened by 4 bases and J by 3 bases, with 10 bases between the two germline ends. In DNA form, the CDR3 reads TGTGCCAGCAGCAAAAGGACAGAAGAGACCCAGTACTTC. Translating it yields CASSKRTEETQYF.

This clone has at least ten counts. As DNA, the CDR3 is TGCGCCAGCACGGGGAAGGGGGAGGGCCGGGGTGGTGATGAGCAGTTCTTC. It specifies CASTGKGEGRGGDEQFF. This rearrangement joins TRBV5-1 to TRBJ2-1, with a possible D match to TRBD2 (7 bases). Per germline, CDR1 SGHRS and CDR2 YFSETQ. The V gene lost 6 bases and the J gene lost 8 bases, with 27 bases spanning the gap. The CDR3 is 17 residues long.

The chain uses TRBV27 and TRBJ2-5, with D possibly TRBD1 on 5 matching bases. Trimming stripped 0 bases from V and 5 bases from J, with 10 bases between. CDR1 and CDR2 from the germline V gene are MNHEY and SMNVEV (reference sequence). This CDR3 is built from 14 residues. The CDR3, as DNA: TGTGCCAGCAGTTTATCAGGACACGGGGAGACCCAGTACTTC. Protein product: CASSLSGHGETQYF.

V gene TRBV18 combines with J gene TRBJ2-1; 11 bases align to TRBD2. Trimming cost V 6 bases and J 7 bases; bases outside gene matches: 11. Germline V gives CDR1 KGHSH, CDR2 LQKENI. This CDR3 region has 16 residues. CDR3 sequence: CASSPNLAGGGNEQFF. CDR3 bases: TGTGCCAGCTCGCCAAATCTAGCGGGAGGCGGGAATGAGCAGTTCTTC. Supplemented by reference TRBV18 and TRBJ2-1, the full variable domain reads NAGVMQNPRHLVRRRGQEARLRCSPMKGHSHVYWYRQLPEEGLKFMVYLQKENIIDESGMPKERFSAEFPKEGPSILRIQQVVRGDSAAYFCASSPNLAGGGNEQFFGPGTRLTVL.

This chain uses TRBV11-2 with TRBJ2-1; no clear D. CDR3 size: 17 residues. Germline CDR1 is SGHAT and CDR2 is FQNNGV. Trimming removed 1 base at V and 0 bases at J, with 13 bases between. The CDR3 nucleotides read TGTGCCAGCAGCTTAGGTGACTTCTGGCGCTCCTACAATGAGCAGTTCTTC. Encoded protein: CASSLGDFWRSYNEQFF.

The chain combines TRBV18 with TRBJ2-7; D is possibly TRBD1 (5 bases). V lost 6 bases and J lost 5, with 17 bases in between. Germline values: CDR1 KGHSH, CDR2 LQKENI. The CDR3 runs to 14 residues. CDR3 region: CASSPNLGRDEQYF. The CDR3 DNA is TGTGCCAGCTCCCCAAACTTAGGCAGGGACGAGCAGTACTTC.

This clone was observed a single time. In DNA, the CDR3 is TGTGCCAGCAGCAAAGGGGACATTGACTACGAGCAGTACTTC. Amino acids: CASSKGDIDYEQYF. This chain uses TRBV21-1 with TRBJ2-7; the table's D gene call, TRBD1, was not cross checked with the DNA. TRBV21-1 is designated a pseudogene. CDR3 length: 14 residues.

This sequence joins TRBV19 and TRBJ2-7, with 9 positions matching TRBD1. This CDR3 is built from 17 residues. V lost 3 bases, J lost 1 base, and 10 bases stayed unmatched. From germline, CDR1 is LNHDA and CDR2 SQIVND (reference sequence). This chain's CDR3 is CASSIERTGADSYEQYF. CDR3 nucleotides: TGTGCCAGTAGTATTGAAAGGACAGGGGCCGATTCCTACGAGCAGTACTTC.

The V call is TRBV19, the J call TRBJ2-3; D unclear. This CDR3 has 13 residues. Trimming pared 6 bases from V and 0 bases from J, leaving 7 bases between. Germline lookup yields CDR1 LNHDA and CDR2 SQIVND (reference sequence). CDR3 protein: CASSLFSTDTQYF. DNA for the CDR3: TGTGCCAGTAGCCTATTTAGCACAGATACGCAGTATTTT.

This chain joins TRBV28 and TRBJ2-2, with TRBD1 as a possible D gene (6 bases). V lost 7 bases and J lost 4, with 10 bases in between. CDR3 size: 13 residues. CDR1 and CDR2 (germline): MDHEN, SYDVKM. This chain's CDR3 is CASKGVITGELFF. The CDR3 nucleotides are TGTGCCAGCAAGGGGGTGATCACCGGGGAGCTGTTTTTT.

The CDR3: CAISGTSESTDTQYF. DNA for the CDR3: TGTGCCATCAGTGGGACTAGCGAAAGCACAGATACGCAGTATTTT. The J gene is TRBJ2-3, the V gene TRBV10-3; 9 bases match TRBD2. Germline CDR1 reads ENHRY; CDR2 reads SYGVKD. J gave up 0 bases and V 4 bases, and 2 bases lay outside the gene matches. The CDR3 length is 15 residues.

The CDR3 DNA reads as TGTGCCAGTAGTATCGAACTAGCGGGAGATTATGAGCAGTTCTTC. Translating it yields CASSIELAGDYEQFF. V gene TRBV19 combines with J gene TRBJ2-1, with 11 nucleotides matching TRBD2. CDR1 and CDR2 (germline): LNHDA, SQIVND (reference sequence). CDR3 length equals 15 residues. Trimming removed 3 bases from V and 8 bases from J; junction bases left unmatched: 6.